The entry below gives a single TCR beta chain sequence along with its context. There is no known antigen for this receptor. Per-base quality was not reported, and no clone a single base away is much larger than it. This record belongs to a study of T cells in Graves' hyperthyroidism and ophthalmopathy (dated by TCRdb to about 2019). Study-wide context: Peripheral blood was collected at initial diagnosis, before any treatment. The paper reports TCR Vbeta CDR3 sequencing of 130 to 150 peripheral blood samples: under 45 ophthalmopathy, fewer than 80 hyperthyroidism and roughly 17 progressor patients. In addition, the study compared T-cell repertoires in thyroid tissue and in blood from roughly 6 Graves' hyperthyroidism patients. An independent validation cohort of under 20 hyperthyroidism patients and 17 patients who later progressed to ophthalmopathy tested prospective prediction of ophthalmopathy. A discovery cohort of about a hundred patients, about 40 with Graves' ophthalmopathy and approximately 57 with stable Graves' hyperthyroidism, was used to find distinguishing TCR V-J signatures. After blood sampling, hyperthyroidism patients were treated with methimazole at a starting dose of 30 mg daily, and ophthalmopathy patients were treated with high-dose intravenous methylprednisolone. The 80 to 100 discovery patients were randomly divided into training and test sets at a 7:3 ratio. What the work shows at the level of the full study, not this receptor alone: In validation, progression to ophthalmopathy was predicted by the model with 55% to 71% sensitivity and around 75% specificity, a median of around 6.5 months before onset. Sample size was not statistically predetermined, and blinding of investigators to group allocation was not performed. In cross-validation, a model built on a 13 V-J signature told ophthalmopathy apart from stable hyperthyroidism with under 90% sensitivity and approximately 84% specificity, and in testing the same model reached 80%/75%. Most expanded thyroid clonotypes (frequency above 0.001) were also detected in blood, a finding suggesting that blood repertoires may reflect thyroid immune responses.

TCR beta CDR3 regions were amplified from RNA transcripts. For the first round of RT-PCR on the TCR CDR3, the HTBI primer set was used together with the Qiagen OneStep RT-PCR kit. The libraries were constructed in a second round of multiplex PCR and then size-selected and purified. Sequencing of the libraries was done on an Illumina HiSeq2000 using paired-end 100 bp reads. Per the original workflow: SOAPnuke was used to process the raw data, removing reads that contained adapters or uncalled bases, had a mean Phred below 15, or lacked an exact match to the constant primer or identifier. COPE v1.2.5 was used to merge the high-quality paired reads, and each unique nucleotide sequence was defined as a clonotype. MiTCR v1.1 was used to align the clonotypes against IMGT TRBV, TRBD and TRBJ reference segments. Only V-J combinations with frequency above 0.0001, covering 98% to 99.2% of repertoires, were analysed. The TCS score was defined as the ratio of F50 (clonal expansion) to E x V (chaos), calculated using BLOSUM62-based TCRdist between CDR3 peptides within each V-J. Welch's t-statistics and random forest reduced around 510 V-J features to 10 to 15, which were used in a naive Bayes classifier (R e1071). The raw public reads went through TCRdb reprocessing: fastp at Q25, MiXCR clone calling, in-frame beta chains kept. Under each unique CDR3 protein, matching rows form one entry showing the most common genes and DNA. TCRdb's processing, not the study's, gives the V and J calls here. The sample table contains a few hundred thousand distinct CDR3 sequences; only one count was recorded for approximately 25% of them. The ten largest clones represent less than 75% of the sample.

Stable Graves' hyperthyroidism was defined as the absence of progression to ophthalmopathy over 18 months of follow-up. Hyperthyroidism patients were newly diagnosed, with disease duration under 2 months, and aged 18 to 65 years. Patients with uncontrolled infections, other autoimmune diseases, pregnancy or lactation were excluded. Diagnoses relied on clinical symptoms, serum thyroxine and TRAb, thyroid ultrasound and orbital computed tomography. PBMCs were isolated from about 10 ml of fresh peripheral blood by Ficoll-Paque density gradient centrifugation. Total RNA was extracted using Trizol reagent, and RNA quality was assessed on an Agilent 2100 Bioanalyzer. Sequences SQVTM (CDR1) and ANQGSEA (CDR2) are obtained from the germline V gene. V is reduced by 2 bases and J by 1 base, leaving a spacing of 6 bases between them. The CDR3 starts with the cysteine, ends with the phenylalanine, and has 13 residues. The CDR3 DNA has 39 bases and is translated from base 1.

The rearranged chain carries TRBV29-1 and TRBJ2-1; the D gene is perhaps TRBD2, on 6 matching bases. This receptor was obtained from a man between 50 and 59 years old with Graves' hyperthyroidism. Material: blood. This receptor has the CDR3 CSVELASYNEQFF. The DNA sequence is TGCAGCGTTGAACTAGCGTCCTACAATGAGCAGTTCTTC.